These 25 T cell receptor beta chains were all obtained from the same sample, sequenced in a study of vaccination effects on CD4 cells after COVID-19. The antigens for these receptors are not known. Libraries were prepared by immunoSEQ multiplex PCR; TCRdb keeps only in-frame clonotypes and omits some of them. The sample carries roughly 35,000 clones, about 60% recorded once. Sequencing followed a ViraFEST assay step that expanded antigen-specific CD4+ T cells with viral peptide pools. CD4+ T cells were isolated after less than 13 days of culture. Prior SARS-CoV-2 infection was absent in the vaccine recipients, as shown by negative nucleocapsid antibodies. Sequenced here: CD4+ T cells from PBMCs cultured with HCoV-OC43 spike peptides, sampled before COVID-19 vaccination. The subset is: HCoV-OC43 spike overlapping peptide pool stimulation. The receptors originated from a human donor who received a COVID-19 vaccine.

This chain uses TRBV28 with TRBJ2-7; D call uncertain. V was cut by 2 bases and J by 2 bases, with 4 bases left in between. The CDR3 contains 12 residues. Germline CDR1 and CDR2: MDHEN and SYDVKM. CDR3 sequence (DNA): TGTGCCAGCAGTTTAGGGACCTACGAGCAGTACTTC. It codes for CASSLGTYEQYF.

The chain carries TRBV4-2 and TRBJ1-2, with 8 positions matching TRBD1. This CDR3 is built from 17 residues. Germline CDR1 and CDR2: LGHNA and YNFKEQ. V lost 0 bases, J lost 2 bases, and 8 bases stayed unmatched. In nucleotides, the CDR3 is TGTGCCAGCAGCCAAGATCTGGCAGGGGGCTCCAACTATGGCTACACCTTC. Protein: CASSQDLAGGSNYGYTF.

This clone was found once. The gene calls are TRBV3-1 (or the pseudogene TRBV3-2) and TRBJ2-2; possible D gene TRBD2, 5 bases. V was clipped by 4 bases and J by 0 bases, with 9 bases between them. CDR1 is LGHDT, CDR2 YNNKEL, per germline (reference sequence). This CDR3 region has 15 residues. The CDR3 sequence is CASSPLVANTGELFF. For the CDR3, the DNA is TGTGCCAGCAGCCCACTAGTCGCGAACACCGGGGAGCTGTTTTTT.

The chain has TRBV5-1 and TRBJ1-4; possible D gene TRBD1, 6 bases. Germline CDR1 and CDR2: SGHRS and YFSETQ. V lost 0 bases and J 2 bases, leaving 8 bases between the germline ends. The CDR3 has 15 amino acids. The CDR3 spells CASSLDQGTNEKLFF. The CDR3 DNA reads TGCGCCAGCAGCTTGGACCAGGGGACTAATGAAAAACTGTTTTTT.

The rearrangement joins TRBV7-9 to TRBJ1-5; the D is unclear. This CDR3 region has 13 residues. The V and J ends lost 4 bases and 2 bases respectively, with 6 bases between them. Germline-derived CDR1 and CDR2 are SEHNR and FQNEAQ (reference sequence). CDR3 sequence: CASSWDGNQPQHF. The CDR3 DNA reads as TGTGCCAGCAGCTGGGATGGCAATCAGCCCCAGCATTTT.

The V and J genes are TRBV30 and TRBJ1-4, with 8 bases lining up with TRBD1. The J segment lost 8 bases and the V segment lost 2 bases, leaving 13 bases of the junction unmatched. Germline V lookup: CDR1 GTSNPN, CDR2 SVGIG (reference sequence). The CDR3 runs to 16 residues. DNA of the CDR3: TGTGCCTGGAGTCTGTTTGGGGCAGGGGGCCAGGAAAAACTGTTTTTT. This codes for CAWSLFGAGGQEKLFF.

V usage is TRBV5-1 and J usage is TRBJ2-3; 11 nucleotides align to TRBD2. From germline, CDR1 is SGHRS and CDR2 YFSETQ. The V and J ends lost 7 bases and 5 bases, in that order; junction bases with no gene match: 12. This CDR3 spans 16 amino acids. As DNA, the CDR3 is TGCGCCAGCTGTCCTAGCGGGGGGCCGGGGCAAGATACGCAGTATTTT. Encoded protein: CASCPSGGPGQDTQYF.

The chain uses TRBV2 and TRBJ1-5, with TRBD1 as a possible D gene (5 bases). The CDR3 has 15 amino acids. Deletions cut 0 bases from V and 5 bases from J, with 11 bases between. The germline V gene has CDR1 SNHLY and CDR2 FYNNEI. CDR3 coding DNA: TGTGCCAGCAGTGAAGCGCAAGGGGTGCATCAGCCCCAGCATTTT. Its protein is CASSEAQGVHQPQHF.

The V and J genes are TRBV24-1 and TRBJ2-1, with 9 bases identical to TRBD1. V trimming: 3 bases; J trimming: 8 bases; junction bases outside the gene matches: 7. Per germline, CDR1 KGHDR and CDR2 SFDVKD. This CDR3 region has 15 residues. DNA for the CDR3: TGTGCCACCAGTGATCGGACAGGGGAAAGGGATGAGCAGTTCTTC. Translated, it gives CATSDRTGERDEQFF.

This clone has a handful of counts. V is TRBV2 and J is TRBJ1-4; 9 bases agree with TRBD1. Germline V gene data show CDR1 as SNHLY and CDR2 as FYNNEI. This CDR3 comprises 15 residues. The ends lost 7 bases at V and 7 bases at J; junction bases unmatched: 10. The DNA of the CDR3 is TGTGCCAGCATTTCGGAGAACAGGGGGCTTGAAAAACTGTTTTTT. Translated, it gives CASISENRGLEKLFF.

This chain connects TRBV2 to TRBJ1-1; D is unresolved. From germline, CDR1 is SNHLY and CDR2 FYNNEI. The CDR3 has 14 amino acids. The V gene lost 3 bases and the J gene lost 8 bases, with 16 bases spanning the gap. CDR3 sequence (DNA): TGTGCCAGCAGTGATGCCAGGCGGCTCGGGGAAGCTTTCTTT. Its translation is CASSDARRLGEAFF.

The chain links TRBV29-1 to TRBJ1-1; 10 bases are shared with TRBD1. The CDR3 sequence is 13 residues long. V lost 7 bases, J lost 5 bases, and 7 bases stayed unmatched. Germline V gene lookup returns CDR1 SQVTM and CDR2 ANQGSEA. CDR3 bases: TGCAGCGCTGAGACAGGGGGCTGGACTGAAGCTTTCTTT. It is translated as CSAETGGWTEAFF.

The genes are TRBV12-3 or TRBV12-4 and TRBJ1-1; 8 bases align to TRBD1. The junction had 4 bases not matched to a gene; V was cut back by 3 bases and J by 7 bases. CDR3 length: 13 amino acids. The CDR3 loop is CASSFQGAYEAFF. The CDR3, as DNA: TGTGCCAGCAGTTTTCAGGGGGCTTATGAAGCTTTCTTT.

This clone was recorded a few times. V usage is TRBV6-5 and J usage is TRBJ2-2; TRBD2 might be the D (5 bases). There are 15 residues in the CDR3. With 7 bases removed from V and 2 bases from J, the gap between germline ends came to 14 bases. Germline loops: CDR1 MNHEY, CDR2 SVGAGI. The chain's CDR3 is CASTTGIFNTGELFF. As DNA, the CDR3 is TGTGCCAGCACCACCGGGATTTTCAACACCGGGGAGCTGTTTTTT.

The gene calls are TRBV7-9 and TRBJ2-5; 9 bases are a match to TRBD2. The V gene end was trimmed by 5 bases and the J gene end by 5 bases; junction bases not matched to a gene: 15. This CDR3 region has 17 residues. Germline CDR1 reads SEHNR; CDR2 reads FQNEAQ (reference sequence). Here the CDR3 reads CASSPWGAGGFRETQYF. In DNA form, the CDR3 reads TGTGCCAGCAGCCCGTGGGGAGCGGGAGGTTTTCGGGAGACCCAGTACTTC.

This chain uses TRBV5-6 with TRBJ1-5; D remains ambiguous. This CDR3 region has 14 residues. Between the trimmed V and J ends, which lost 0 bases and 6 bases, there was a span of 10 bases. The germline V gene encodes CDR1 SGHDT and CDR2 YYEEEE. CDR3 nucleotides: TGTGCCAGCAGCTTGGTTTCGTCCGGTCAGCCCCAGCATTTT. This translates into CASSLVSSGQPQHF.

This rearrangement joins TRBV2 to TRBJ1-1; TRBD1 agrees at 8 bases. V dropped 4 bases and J dropped 0; count of bases not matched to a gene: 4. The length of the CDR3 is 15 residues. The V gene's germline CDR1 is SNHLY and CDR2 FYNNEI. CDR3: CASSVGQGMNTEAFF. As DNA, the CDR3 is TGTGCCAGCAGTGTTGGACAGGGAATGAACACTGAAGCTTTCTTT.

The J gene is TRBJ2-1, the V gene TRBV18; D unclear. Germline V gene data show CDR1 as KGHSH and CDR2 as LQKENI. The length of the CDR3 is 12 residues. The V gene lost 3 bases and the J gene lost 10 bases, with 10 bases spanning the gap. This CDR3 reads CASSPSGREQFF. The CDR3 bases are TGTGCCAGCTCACCTTCCGGGCGGGAGCAGTTCTTC.

The chain joins TRBV27 to TRBJ1-4, with unresolved D. The V end was cut by 5 bases, the J end by 0 bases, with 7 bases between. The germline CDR1 and CDR2 sequences are MNHEY and SMNVEV (reference sequence). The CDR3 consists of 14 residues. In DNA form, the CDR3 reads TGTGCCAGCAGTGGAGTTGCAACTAATGAAAAACTGTTTTTT. Protein sequence: CASSGVATNEKLFF.

This clone came up a few times. The genes are TRBV25-1 and TRBJ1-6; no clear D gene. V dropped 3 bases and J dropped 10 bases, with 4 bases sitting between them. Germline CDR1 is MGHDK and CDR2 is SYGVNS. This CDR3 is 11 amino acids long. The CDR3 DNA sequence: TGTGCCAGCAGTGAGGGCTCACCCCTCCACTTT. It specifies CASSEGSPLHF.

The CDR3 coding sequence is TGTGCCAGCAGCCGATCAGCGACAGGGGGCACTGAAGCTTTCTTT. Its protein is CASSRSATGGTEAFF. This sequence joins TRBV6-5 and TRBJ1-1, with 9 bases matching TRBD1. V lost 6 bases to trimming and J lost 4 bases; unmatched junction nucleotides: 9. The germline V gene encodes CDR1 MNHEY and CDR2 SVGAGI. The CDR3 totals 15 residues.

The CDR3 nucleotides read TGTGCCAGTAGTATTAAGACTCCCTCTTATGAGCAGTTCTTC. Translated, it gives CASSIKTPSYEQFF. The rearrangement joins TRBV19 to TRBJ2-1, with D hard to call. Trimming removed 3 bases from V and 8 bases from J, with 14 bases in between. Germline values: CDR1 LNHDA, CDR2 SQIVND (reference sequence). The CDR3 has 14 residues.

V gene TRBV18 combines with J gene TRBJ1-5, with D perhaps matching TRBD1 (6 bases). Germline lookup yields CDR1 KGHSH and CDR2 LQKENI. The CDR3 runs 14 residues. Trimming stripped 6 bases from V and 1 base from J, with 10 bases between. The CDR3 spells CASSSGASNQPQHF. In nucleotides, the CDR3 is TGTGCCAGCTCGTCAGGGGCGAGCAATCAGCCCCAGCATTTT.

The rearrangement uses TRBV6-5 and TRBJ1-5; D perhaps matches TRBD1 (6 bases). Trimming stripped 8 bases from V and 4 bases from J, with 12 bases between. CDR3 size: 13 residues. CDR1 and CDR2 (germline): MNHEY, SVGAGI. As DNA, the CDR3 is TGTGCCAGCCAGACAGGCTCTAATCAGCCCCAGCATTTT. Its translation is CASQTGSNQPQHF.

The chain links TRBV19 to TRBJ2-6; maybe TRBD2 (6 bases). V lost 2 bases and J 4 bases, leaving 33 bases between the germline ends. CDR1 is LNHDA and CDR2 is SQIVND in the germline V gene (reference sequence). This CDR3 is 23 amino acids long. The CDR3 DNA follows: TGTGCCAGTAGTATAAGTGGGGGGACGGTGAGCTTTCCGCGCTTACACGGGGCCAACGTCCTGACTTTC. Protein: CASSISGGTVSFPRLHGANVLTF.